These T cell receptor beta chains were read from a single sample in a study of cytomegalovirus exposure and HLA in healthy donors. The repertoire was sequenced with immunoSEQ multiplex PCR; TCRdb's copy has only in-frame clones and lacks some. This sample has around 110,000 clones, with approximately 81% found just once. The specimen was PBMCs. These receptors all come from a man in his thirties or forties in good health and CMV-seropositive. The CDR3 runs from the conserved cysteine through the conserved F or W. D genes are given only for firm matches. Only part of the rows carry a size: once, few, many, or a class if the clone is expanded.

clone_size	v_call	j_call	d_call	cdr3_aa	cdr3_nt
.	TRBV2	TRBJ2-3	TRBD2	CAGRGGTDTQYF	TGTGCGGGGCGGGGGGGCACAGATACGCAGTATTTT
few	TRBV2	TRBJ2-5	TRBD2	CASSGGGQMQETQYF	TGTGCCAGCAGTGGGGGGGGTCAGATGCAAGAGACCCAGTACTTC
few	TRBV27	TRBJ2-5	.	CASSATGPQETQYF	TGTGCCAGCAGTGCAACAGGGCCCCAAGAGACCCAGTACTTC
.	TRBV7-6	TRBJ1-5	.	CASSSLQEEPQHF	TGTGCCAGCAGCTCCCTTCAAGAGGAGCCCCAGCATTTT
.	TRBV7-3	TRBJ1-1	TRBD1	CASSLIYHRGTEAFF	TGTGCCAGCAGCTTAATCTATCACAGGGGCACTGAAGCTTTCTTT
few	TRBV5-1	TRBJ1-2	TRBD1	CASSPGLGQGGGYTF	TGCGCCAGCAGCCCAGGACTTGGACAGGGTGGAGGCTACACCTTC
once	TRBV10-3	TRBJ1-2	.	CAISESYRELNGYTF	TGTGCCATCAGTGAGTCGTACAGGGAGTTGAATGGCTACACCTTC
.	TRBV2	TRBJ1-1	TRBD1	CASPDRASEAFF	TGTGCCAGCCCAGACAGGGCTTCTGAAGCTTTCTTT
.	TRBV7-9	TRBJ2-1	TRBD2	CSSSPLTALTSGQYHEQFF	TGTTCCAGCAGCCCGTTGACAGCGTTGACTAGCGGCCAGTATCATGAGCAGTTCTTC
once	TRBV5-6	TRBJ2-1	TRBD1	CASSLLDRDNEQFF	TGTGCCAGCAGCTTGTTGGACAGGGACAATGAGCAGTTCTTC
.	TRBV5-1	TRBJ2-5	.	CASSLEGWDQETQYF	TGCGCCAGCAGCTTGGAGGGGTGGGACCAAGAGACCCAGTACTTC
.	TRBV4-2	TRBJ2-5	TRBD2	CASSPSTGLAGASWETQYF	TGTGCCAGCAGCCCCTCTACGGGACTAGCGGGGGCGTCGTGGGAGACCCAGTACTTC
.	TRBV7-3	TRBJ2-3	.	CASSIGGTDTQYF	TGTGCCAGCTCAATCGGGGGCACAGATACGCAGTATTTT
few	TRBV5-1	TRBJ2-1	.	CASSLGDWPYNEQFF	TGCGCCAGCAGCTTGGGTGATTGGCCTTACAATGAGCAGTTCTTC
.	TRBV15	TRBJ2-7	.	CATSRGEYEQYF	TGTGCCACCAGCAGAGGAGAGTACGAGCAGTACTTC
once	TRBV4-2	TRBJ2-3	TRBD2	CASSDGTSGTDTQYF	TGTGCCAGCAGCGACGGGACTAGCGGGACAGATACGCAGTATTTT
.	TRBV5-4	TRBJ2-4	TRBD1	CASSFWTGVVNSQYF	TGTGCCAGCAGCTTCTGGACAGGGGTGGTAAACAGTCAGTACTTC
.	TRBV5-1	TRBJ1-2	.	CASSLVGGRYGYTF	TGCGCCAGCAGCTTGGTGGGAGGGCGCTATGGCTACACCTTC
.	TRBV7-2	TRBJ2-7	.	CASSLGLTSYEQYF	TGTGCCAGCAGCTTAGGACTAACCTCCTACGAGCAGTACTTC
.	TRBV6-1	TRBJ2-3	TRBD1	CASSDPPGQGSDTQYF	TGTGCCAGCAGTGATCCTCCGGGACAGGGGTCCGATACGCAGTATTTT
few	TRBV7-9	TRBJ1-4	.	CSSSPTGFATNEKLFF	TGTTCCAGCAGCCCCACAGGATTTGCAACTAATGAAAAACTGTTTTTT
few	TRBV4-3	TRBJ1-4	TRBD1	CASSQDSVFDRGLGGEKLFF	TGCGCCAGCAGCCAAGATTCAGTTTTCGACAGGGGGCTCGGGGGCGAAAAACTGTTTTTT
.	TRBV7-2	TRBJ1-5	TRBD1	CASSLATGPGQATLTGQPQHF	TGTGCCAGCAGCTTAGCTACTGGCCCGGGACAGGCGACCCTAACTGGGCAGCCCCAGCATTTT
.	TRBV27	TRBJ2-5	TRBD2	CASSLARGGTQYF	TGTGCCAGCAGTTTAGCGCGGGGGGGGACCCAGTACTTC
.	TRBV7-3	TRBJ2-5	.	CASSSQGQETQYF	TGTGCCAGCAGCTCGCAGGGACAAGAGACCCAGTACTTC
.	TRBV19	TRBJ2-5	TRBD1	CASSKDRVMQETQYF	TGTGCCAGTAGTAAAGACAGGGTAATGCAAGAGACCCAGTACTTC
.	TRBV6-4	TRBJ2-3	.	CASSDGSRRDTQYF	TGTGCCAGCAGTGACGGGTCACGGAGGGATACGCAGTATTTT
.	TRBV7-9	TRBJ1-1	.	CSSSLGTFTEAFF	TGTTCCAGCAGCTTAGGGACATTCACTGAAGCTTTCTTT
.	TRBV11-3	TRBJ2-5	TRBD2	CASSRSGSETQYF	TGTGCCAGCAGCCGTAGCGGGAGTGAGACCCAGTACTTC
once	TRBV6-6	TRBJ2-7	TRBD2	CASTGREGSYEQYF	TGTGCCAGCACGGGGAGGGAAGGGAGCTACGAGCAGTACTTC
.	TRBV5-4	TRBJ2-3	TRBD2	CASRRSASGTPDTQYF	TGTGCCAGCAGACGTTCGGCTAGCGGAACTCCGGATACGCAGTATTTT
.	TRBV28	TRBJ1-5	TRBD1	CAILGATGNQPQHF	TGTGCCATCCTAGGGGCGACAGGGAACCAGCCCCAGCATTTT
.	TRBV10-3	TRBJ2-7	.	CAISELDNSYEQYF	TGTGCCATCAGTGAGCTGGACAACTCCTACGAGCAGTACTTC
.	TRBV7-2	TRBJ2-1	TRBD2	CASSLSSGSGGNEQFF	TGTGCCAGCAGCCTGAGTAGCGGGAGCGGCGGCAATGAGCAGTTCTTC
.	TRBV5-1	TRBJ1-2	.	CASGAEAQGYTF	TGCGCCAGCGGGGCAGAGGCCCAGGGCTACACCTTC
.	TRBV10-3	TRBJ2-7	.	CAIKPQLGSSYEQYF	TGTGCCATCAAGCCACAGCTGGGGAGCTCCTACGAGCAGTACTTC
.	TRBV7-3	TRBJ2-7	TRBD2	CASSFGTSGRRSYEQYF	TGTGCCAGCAGCTTCGGGACTAGCGGGAGACGCTCCTACGAGCAGTACTTC
.	TRBV5-4	TRBJ2-3	.	CASSLAYTDTQYF	TGTGCCAGCAGCTTGGCCTACACAGATACGCAGTATTTT
.	TRBV27	TRBJ2-6	.	CASSPPGSGANVLTF	TGTGCCAGCAGTCCCCCGGGATCAGGGGCCAACGTCCTGACTTTC
.	TRBV7-3	TRBJ2-2	TRBD1	CASSLTGGVLPGELFF	TGTGCCAGCAGCTTAACAGGGGGCGTCTTACCCGGGGAGCTGTTTTTT
.	TRBV19	TRBJ2-7	.	CASTAGSAYEQYF	TGTGCCAGTACCGCGGGGTCGGCCTACGAGCAGTACTTC
few	TRBV4-1	TRBJ2-1	TRBD2	CASSQDRLAGGPGFDEQFF	TGCGCCAGCAGCCAAGATCGACTAGCGGGAGGGCCAGGGTTCGATGAGCAGTTCTTC
.	TRBV6-6	TRBJ2-1	.	CASSPDRKRQFF	TGTGCCAGCAGTCCTGACAGGAAGAGGCAGTTCTTC
once	TRBV30	TRBJ2-7	.	CAWSVRGGRRRDEQYF	TGTGCCTGGAGTGTACGAGGGGGACGGCGGCGGGACGAGCAGTACTTC
.	TRBV19	TRBJ2-2	TRBD1	CASSILDRAGGELFF	TGTGCCAGTAGTATCCTCGACAGGGCGGGCGGGGAGCTGTTTTTT
.	TRBV6-5	TRBJ1-2	.	CASSPDAGNYGYTF	TGTGCCAGCAGTCCCGATGCAGGCAACTATGGCTACACCTTC
few	TRBV9	TRBJ1-2	.	CASSPASSNYGYTF	TGTGCCAGCAGCCCAGCGTCCTCTAACTATGGCTACACCTTC
.	TRBV6-5	TRBJ2-1	TRBD2	CASSTSGSWEQFF	TGTGCCAGCAGTACTAGCGGGAGTTGGGAGCAGTTCTTC
.	TRBV11-2	TRBJ2-7	.	CASSLTTSIYEQYF	TGTGCCAGCAGCTTAACCACTAGCATCTACGAGCAGTACTTC
.	TRBV27	TRBJ1-1	TRBD1	CASSIGQGGNTEAFF	TGTGCCAGCAGCATCGGACAGGGGGGCAACACTGAAGCTTTCTTT
few	TRBV19	TRBJ1-5	TRBD1	CASSIVGQGAENQPQHF	TGTGCCAGTAGTATTGTGGGACAGGGGGCGGAAAATCAGCCCCAGCATTTT
.	TRBV11-2	TRBJ2-5	TRBD1	CASSPYRGHLQETQYF	TGTGCCAGCAGCCCTTACAGGGGGCACCTACAAGAGACCCAGTACTTC
once	TRBV6-1	TRBJ2-1	TRBD1	CASSPFVTGVEEQFF	TGTGCCAGCAGCCCTTTTGTAACAGGGGTTGAGGAGCAGTTCTTC
.	TRBV18	TRBJ1-3	.	CASSPPNGLGNTIYF	TGTGCCAGCTCACCACCGAACGGACTTGGAAACACCATATATTTT
.	TRBV11-2	TRBJ2-7	TRBD2	CASSLRQGLAGAKDEQYF	TGTGCCAGCAGCTTGAGACAGGGACTAGCGGGAGCTAAGGACGAGCAGTACTTC
.	TRBV5-1	TRBJ1-2	.	CASSLEAGVNHYGYTF	TGCGCCAGCAGCTTGGAGGCAGGGGTCAACCACTATGGCTACACCTTC
once	TRBV11-2	TRBJ2-7	TRBD2	CASSKRQREPTYEQYF	TGTGCCAGCAGCAAGAGGCAGCGGGAACCCACCTACGAGCAGTACTTC